Below, 2 T cell receptor beta chains from the same sample are listed, as sequenced in a study of vaccination effects on CD4 cells after COVID-19. For these receptors, no antigen is known. The protocol was immunoSEQ multiplex PCR, while the TCRdb copy is restricted to in-frame clones and leaves out a portion. Of tens of thousands of clones listed, roughly 76% were seen once; the top ten hold 2.4%. Sequencing in the ViraFEST assay came after antigen-specific CD4+ T cells had been expanded with viral peptide pools, which were used to stimulate PBMC. CD4+ T cells were isolated after less than 13 days of culture. The sample was CD4+ T cells from PBMCs cultured with HCoV-229E spike peptides, taken before COVID-19 vaccination. These receptors came from a human donor who received a COVID-19 vaccine.

The chain couples TRBV6-6 to TRBJ2-7; D gene unclear. There are 15 residues in the CDR3. Trimming took off 3 bases at V and 5 bases at J, with 17 bases between the two ends. Per germline, CDR1 MNHNY and CDR2 SVGAGI (reference sequence). CDR3 DNA sequence: TGTGCCAGCAGTTATGCCGATATTAAAGGGAACGAGCAGTACGTC. Protein sequence: CASSYADIKGNEQYV.

This chain links TRBV6-1 with TRBJ2-3; weak D call: TRBD2 (5 bases). The CDR3 is 14 residues long. From germline, CDR1 is MNHNS and CDR2 SASEGT. V was pared by 2 bases and J by 4 bases, with 10 bases between. The CDR3 DNA is TGTGCCAGCAGTGAAAGGCCGGGGTCAGATACGCAGTATTTT. This sequence encodes CASSERPGSDTQYF.